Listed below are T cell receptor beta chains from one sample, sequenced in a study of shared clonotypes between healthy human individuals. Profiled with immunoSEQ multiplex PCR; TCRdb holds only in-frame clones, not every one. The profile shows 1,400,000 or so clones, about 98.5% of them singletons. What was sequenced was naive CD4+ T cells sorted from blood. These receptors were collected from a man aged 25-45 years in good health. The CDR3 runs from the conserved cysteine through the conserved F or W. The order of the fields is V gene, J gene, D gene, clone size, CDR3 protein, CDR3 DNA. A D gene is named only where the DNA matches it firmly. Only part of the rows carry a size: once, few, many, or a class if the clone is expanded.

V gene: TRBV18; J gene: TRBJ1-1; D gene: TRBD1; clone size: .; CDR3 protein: CASSPRQGVLNTEAFF; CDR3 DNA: TGTGCCAGCTCACCACGACAGGGGGTCTTGAACACTGAAGCTTTCTTT
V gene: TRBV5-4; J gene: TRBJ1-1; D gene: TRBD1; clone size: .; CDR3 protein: CASSLPDRGLTEAFF; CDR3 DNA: TGTGCCAGCAGCTTGCCCGACAGGGGGCTGACTGAAGCTTTCTTT
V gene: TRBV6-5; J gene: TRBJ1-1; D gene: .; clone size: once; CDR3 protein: CASSSGLGTEAFF; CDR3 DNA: TGTGCCAGCAGTTCAGGTTTGGGCACTGAAGCTTTCTTT
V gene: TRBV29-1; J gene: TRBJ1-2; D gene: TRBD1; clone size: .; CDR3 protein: CSTGTGISRGYTF; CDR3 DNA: TGCAGCACCGGGACAGGGATTTCTCGGGGCTACACCTTC
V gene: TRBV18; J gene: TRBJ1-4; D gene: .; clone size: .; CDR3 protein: CASSAFATNEKLFF; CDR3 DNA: TGTGCCAGCTCCGCGTTTGCAACTAATGAAAAACTGTTTTTT
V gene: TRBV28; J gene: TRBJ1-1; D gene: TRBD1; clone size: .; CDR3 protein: CASRQDRGAFF; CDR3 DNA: TGTGCCAGCAGGCAAGACAGGGGAGCTTTCTTT
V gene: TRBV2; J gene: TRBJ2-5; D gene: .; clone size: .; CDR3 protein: CASSRQPQETQYF; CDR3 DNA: TGTGCCAGCAGTCGACAGCCCCAAGAGACCCAGTACTTC
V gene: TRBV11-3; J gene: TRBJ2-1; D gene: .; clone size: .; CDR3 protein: CASSLAVSDEQFF; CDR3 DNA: TGTGCCAGCAGCTTAGCAGTCTCCGACGAGCAGTTCTTC
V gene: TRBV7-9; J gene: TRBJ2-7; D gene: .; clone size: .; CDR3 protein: CASSLGLVYEQYF; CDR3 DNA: TGTGCCAGCAGCCTTGGGTTAGTCTACGAGCAGTACTTC
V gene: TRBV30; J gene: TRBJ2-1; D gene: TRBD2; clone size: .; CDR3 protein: CAWTLSAGNLYNEQFF; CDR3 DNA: TGTGCCTGGACCCTATCAGCGGGAAACCTCTACAATGAGCAGTTCTTC